The clone carrying this TCR beta chain was seen many times. This CDR3 has 17 amino acids. Germline V lookup: CDR1 LGHNA, CDR2 YSLEER. The V gene lost 0 bases and the J gene lost 3 bases, with 15 bases spanning the gap. This entry belongs to a study of blood T cells in healthy people across ages. With a J-beta primer mix and a sample-barcoded 5' primer, a second PCR ran 7 to 11 cycles. TCRdb re-called the 5' RACE reads through MiXCR, storing one row per CDR3 protein. Found here are around 520,000 distinct CDR3 sequences, about 29% of them singletons; the top ten hold approximately 3.3%. These data were also filed under a second study, of T cells of mothers and their children.

The source material was blood. V usage is TRBV4-3 and J usage is TRBJ2-4; D is unresolved. The receptor was isolated from a boy between 2 and 10 years old in good health. CDR3 region: CASSQDRSPWDKNIQYF. CDR3 coding DNA: TGCGCCAGCAGCCAAGATCGGTCGCCCTGGGACAAAAACATTCAGTACTTC.